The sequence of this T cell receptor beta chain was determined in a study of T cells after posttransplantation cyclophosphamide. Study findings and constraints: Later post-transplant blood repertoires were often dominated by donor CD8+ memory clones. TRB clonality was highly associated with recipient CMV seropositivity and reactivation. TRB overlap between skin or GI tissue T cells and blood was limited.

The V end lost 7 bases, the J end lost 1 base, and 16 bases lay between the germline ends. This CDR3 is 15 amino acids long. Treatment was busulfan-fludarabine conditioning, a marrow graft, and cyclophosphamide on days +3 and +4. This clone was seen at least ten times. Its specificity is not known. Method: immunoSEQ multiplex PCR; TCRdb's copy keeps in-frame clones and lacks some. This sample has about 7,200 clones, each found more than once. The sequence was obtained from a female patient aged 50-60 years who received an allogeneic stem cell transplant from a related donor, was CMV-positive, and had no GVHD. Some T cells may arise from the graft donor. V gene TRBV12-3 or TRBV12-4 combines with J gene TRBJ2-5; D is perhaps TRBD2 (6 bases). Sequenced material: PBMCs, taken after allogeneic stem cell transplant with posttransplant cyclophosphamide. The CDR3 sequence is CASTRGRTAQETQYF. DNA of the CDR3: TGTGCCAGCACCCGGGGGAGGACGGCCCAAGAGACCCAGTACTTC.